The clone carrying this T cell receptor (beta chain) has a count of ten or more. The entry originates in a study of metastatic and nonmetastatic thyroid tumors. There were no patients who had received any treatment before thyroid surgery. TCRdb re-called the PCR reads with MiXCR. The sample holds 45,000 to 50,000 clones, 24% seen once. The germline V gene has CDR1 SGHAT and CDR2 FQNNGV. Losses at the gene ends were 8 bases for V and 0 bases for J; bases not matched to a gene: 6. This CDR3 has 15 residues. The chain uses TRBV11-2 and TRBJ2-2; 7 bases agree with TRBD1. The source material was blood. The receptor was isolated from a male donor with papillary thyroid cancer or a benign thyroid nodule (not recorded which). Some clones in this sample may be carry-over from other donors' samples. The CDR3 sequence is CASRTGAPNTGELFF. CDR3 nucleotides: TGTGCCAGCCGAACAGGGGCCCCGAACACCGGGGAGCTGTTTTTT.